This T cell receptor beta chain was observed in a study of identifying expanded T cells in peripheral blood. For this clone: Its specificity is unknown.

This table comes from immunoSEQ multiplex PCR, and its TCRdb copy is limited to in-frame clones, with some not included. This table has about 86,000 clones, 70% to 90% appearing once. The CDR3 extends over 15 amino acids. Looked up from germline, CDR1 is LNHDA and CDR2 is SQIVND (reference sequence). Germline trimming cut 5 bases from V and 5 bases from J; bases unmatched to any gene: 10. Study results and limitations: Roughly 1.2 clones differed between technical replicates, versus approximately 16 and 20 over time. Variance in clone template counts between roughly two-week samples significantly increased with total template count across all healthy donors.

During the collection period, no donor immune events like infections were recorded. The chain joins TRBV19 to TRBJ1-2, with 8 bases identical to TRBD1. Sequencing input: blood. This TCR came from a person aged 18-69 years in good health. CDR3 DNA sequence: TGTGCCAGTAGTCGAACGACAGGGGACGTATATGGCTACACCTTC. Protein sequence: CASSRTTGDVYGYTF.